The rows below give T cell receptor beta chains drawn from one sample of a study of T-cell reconstitution after alpha-beta-depleted transplantation in children. TCRdb reprocessed the PCR reads via MiXCR and lists one record per CDR3 protein. This sample carries hundreds of thousands of distinct CDR3 sequences, more than 9% of them seen once, and the ten largest clones take 10%. Source: PBMCs from the stem cell graft donor, taken from the stem cell graft. These receptors originate from a human donor who donated a stem cell graft to a child with SCID. Both conserved end residues are part of each CDR3. Fields, in order: V gene, D gene, J gene, clone size, CDR3 protein, CDR3 DNA. A D gene is named only where the DNA matches it firmly. Clone size, where shown, is once, few, many, or a class for clones that have expanded.

V gene: TRBV4-1; D gene: TRBD2; J gene: TRBJ2-1; clone size: many; CDR3 protein: CASSPIASGDPSSYNEQFF; CDR3 DNA: TGCGCCAGCAGCCCGATAGCCAGCGGGGACCCCAGCTCCTACAATGAGCAGTTCTTC
V gene: TRBV5-5; D gene: .; J gene: TRBJ2-3; clone size: few; CDR3 protein: CASSLHWDITDTQYF; CDR3 DNA: TGTGCCAGCAGCTTGCATTGGGACATTACAGATACGCAGTATTTT
V gene: TRBV5-6; D gene: TRBD1; J gene: TRBJ2-1; clone size: few; CDR3 protein: CASSLRTGVYNEQFF; CDR3 DNA: TGTGCCAGCAGCTTACGGACAGGTGTCTACAATGAGCAGTTCTTC
V gene: TRBV9; D gene: .; J gene: TRBJ2-2; clone size: few; CDR3 protein: CASANTGELFF; CDR3 DNA: TGTGCCAGCGCTAACACCGGGGAGCTGTTTTTT
V gene: TRBV18; D gene: TRBD2; J gene: TRBJ2-3; clone size: many; CDR3 protein: CASSPPTSGRADTQYF; CDR3 DNA: TGTGCCAGCTCACCACCGACTAGCGGGAGGGCAGATACGCAGTATTTT
V gene: TRBV4-1; D gene: .; J gene: TRBJ1-1; clone size: .; CDR3 protein: CASSPGPIGDTEAFF; CDR3 DNA: TGCGCCAGCAGCCCCGGCCCCATCGGAGACACTGAAGCTTTCTTT
V gene: TRBV20-1; D gene: .; J gene: TRBJ2-3; clone size: few; CDR3 protein: CSAGSGRDTDTQYF; CDR3 DNA: TGCAGTGCCGGGTCCGGACGGGACACAGATACGCAGTATTTT
V gene: TRBV20-1; D gene: .; J gene: TRBJ2-5; clone size: few; CDR3 protein: CSARRSLGLETQYF; CDR3 DNA: TGCAGTGCTAGAAGATCCCTAGGTTTGGAGACCCAGTACTTC
V gene: TRBV2; D gene: .; J gene: TRBJ2-4; clone size: .; CDR3 protein: CASGGAIQYF; CDR3 DNA: TGTGCCAGCGGCGGGGCCATTCAGTACTTC
V gene: TRBV7-7; D gene: TRBD2; J gene: TRBJ2-1; clone size: .; CDR3 protein: CASSLVSNGGDNEQFF; CDR3 DNA: TGTGCTAGCAGCTTAGTCTCTAACGGGGGGGACAATGAGCAGTTCTTC
V gene: TRBV27; D gene: TRBD2; J gene: TRBJ2-3; clone size: few; CDR3 protein: CASSFREGSTQYF; CDR3 DNA: TGTGCCAGCAGTTTCCGGGAGGGGAGTACGCAGTATTTT
V gene: TRBV6-5; D gene: .; J gene: TRBJ2-1; clone size: .; CDR3 protein: CASSYSAVGNEQFF; CDR3 DNA: TGTGCCAGCAGTTACTCGGCGGTAGGGAATGAGCAGTTCTTC
V gene: TRBV7-9; D gene: .; J gene: TRBJ2-7; clone size: .; CDR3 protein: CASSLVQGSGAYEQYF; CDR3 DNA: TGTGCCAGCAGCTTAGTGCAGGGGAGTGGGGCCTACGAGCAGTACTTC
V gene: TRBV25-1; D gene: .; J gene: TRBJ1-6; clone size: few; CDR3 protein: CASSGDLEGRSGLLNSPLHF; CDR3 DNA: TGTGCCAGCAGTGGGGACCTGGAGGGGCGGTCCGGTTTATTGAATTCACCCCTCCACTTT
V gene: TRBV20-1; D gene: TRBD2; J gene: TRBJ2-1; clone size: few; CDR3 protein: CSARPSGEYNEQFF; CDR3 DNA: TGCAGTGCTAGACCTAGCGGGGAGTACAATGAGCAGTTCTTC
V gene: TRBV5-1; D gene: TRBD2; J gene: TRBJ2-7; clone size: medium-sized; CDR3 protein: CASSLDSGIYEQYF; CDR3 DNA: TGCGCCAGCAGCTTGGACAGCGGGATCTACGAGCAGTACTTC
V gene: TRBV7-3; D gene: TRBD2; J gene: TRBJ2-5; clone size: .; CDR3 protein: CASGQLAVGETQYF; CDR3 DNA: TGTGCCAGCGGCCAACTAGCGGTCGGGGAGACCCAGTACTTC
V gene: TRBV12-3/TRBV12-4; D gene: .; J gene: TRBJ1-1; clone size: .; CDR3 protein: CASSLEGGITEAFF; CDR3 DNA: TGTGCCAGCAGTTTAGAGGGCGGAATCACTGAAGCTTTCTTT
V gene: TRBV12-3/TRBV12-4; D gene: TRBD1; J gene: TRBJ2-6; clone size: .; CDR3 protein: CASSLGQGAPGANVLTF; CDR3 DNA: TGTGCCAGCAGTTTAGGGCAGGGGGCGCCTGGGGCCAACGTCCTGACTTTC
V gene: TRBV29-1; D gene: TRBD1; J gene: TRBJ2-1; clone size: few; CDR3 protein: CSVARQGASNYGEQFF; CDR3 DNA: TGCAGCGTAGCTAGACAGGGGGCGTCGAACTACGGTGAGCAGTTCTTC
V gene: TRBV24-1; D gene: .; J gene: TRBJ2-2; clone size: .; CDR3 protein: CATTDDNTGELFF; CDR3 DNA: TGTGCCACCACAGACGACAACACCGGGGAGCTGTTTTTT
V gene: TRBV6-1; D gene: .; J gene: TRBJ2-4; clone size: .; CDR3 protein: CASSDGGPNLAKNIQYF; CDR3 DNA: TGTGCCAGCTCGGATGGCGGACCAAACTTAGCCAAAAACATTCAGTACTTC
V gene: TRBV4-2; D gene: .; J gene: TRBJ2-3; clone size: .; CDR3 protein: CASSQGGDTDTQYF; CDR3 DNA: TGTGCCAGCAGCCAAGGTGGGGACACAGATACGCAGTATTTT
V gene: TRBV4-1; D gene: TRBD1; J gene: TRBJ2-1; clone size: .; CDR3 protein: CASSYPGTGNEQFF; CDR3 DNA: TGCGCCAGCAGCTACCCCGGGACAGGCAATGAGCAGTTCTTC
V gene: TRBV11-2; D gene: .; J gene: TRBJ2-3; clone size: .; CDR3 protein: CASSWPQDTQYF; CDR3 DNA: TGTGCCAGCAGCTGGCCCCAAGATACGCAGTATTTT
V gene: TRBV3-1; D gene: TRBD1; J gene: TRBJ2-2; clone size: .; CDR3 protein: CASSRTGGTGELFF; CDR3 DNA: TGTGCCAGCAGCCGGACAGGGGGAACCGGGGAGCTGTTTTTT